This paragraph reports one T cell receptor (beta chain). Its antigen is as yet unknown. Read sequence stops 3 residues before the CDR3 end, and the germline J gene provides the missing end. Sequenced by immunoSEQ multiplex PCR; TCRdb stores in-frame clones only, minus some. Its clone listing holds some 30,000 clones. These data come from a study of T cells in women clearing cervical HPV infection. Study results and caveats: CIN3+ cases had significantly higher TCR repertoire richness than controls, but evenness did not differ.

The CDR3 has 14 residues. Germline assignment: CDR1 KGHSH and CDR2 LQKENI. V and J are TRBV18 and TRBJ1-2; D call uncertain. Sample: blood buffy coat. The TCR comes from a woman between 18 and 69 years old with a cervical HPV16 infection that either progressed to CIN3+ or cleared (not recorded which). The CDR3 DNA, read in part, is TGTGCCAGCTCACCAACCGGGGTCCGGAATGAC. It yields the protein CASSPTGVRND. The whole CDR3 is CASSPTGVRNDYTF.